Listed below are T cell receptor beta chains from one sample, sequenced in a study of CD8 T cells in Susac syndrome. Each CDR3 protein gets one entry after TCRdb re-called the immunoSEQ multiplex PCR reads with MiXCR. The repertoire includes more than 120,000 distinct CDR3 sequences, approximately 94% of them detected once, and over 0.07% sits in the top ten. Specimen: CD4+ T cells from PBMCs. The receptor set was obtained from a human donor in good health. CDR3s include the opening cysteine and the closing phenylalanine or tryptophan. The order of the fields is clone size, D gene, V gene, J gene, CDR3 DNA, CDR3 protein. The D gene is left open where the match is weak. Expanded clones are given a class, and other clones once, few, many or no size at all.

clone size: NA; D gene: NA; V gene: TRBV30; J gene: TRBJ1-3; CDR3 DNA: TGTGCCTGGAGTGTGGGGAACACCATATATTTT; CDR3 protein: CAWSVGNTIYF
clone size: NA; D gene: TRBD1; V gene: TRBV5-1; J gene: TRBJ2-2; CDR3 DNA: TGCGCCAGCAGCTTGGGTGGACAGGGTAACACCGGGGAGCTGTTTTTT; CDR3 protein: CASSLGGQGNTGELFF
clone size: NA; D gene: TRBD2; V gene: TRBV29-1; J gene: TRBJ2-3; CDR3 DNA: TGCAGCGTTGAAGGGGCTAGCGGGAGCCGCTCACGCACAGATACGCAGTATTTT; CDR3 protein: CSVEGASGSRSRTDTQYF
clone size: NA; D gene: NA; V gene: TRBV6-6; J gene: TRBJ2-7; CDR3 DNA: TGTGCCAGCAGTTACCGCGGACAGTACTACGAGCAGTACTTC; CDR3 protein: CASSYRGQYYEQYF
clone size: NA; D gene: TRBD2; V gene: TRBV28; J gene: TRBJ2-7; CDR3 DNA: TGTGCCAGCAGTTTATATCGACTAGCGGGAGCAAGGGAGCAGTACTTC; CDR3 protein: CASSLYRLAGAREQYF
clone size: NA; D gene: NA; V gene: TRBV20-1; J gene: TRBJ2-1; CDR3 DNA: TGCAGTGCCAGGCTTCTATCGGGAGAGCCCTACAATGAGCAGTTCTTC; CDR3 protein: CSARLLSGEPYNEQFF
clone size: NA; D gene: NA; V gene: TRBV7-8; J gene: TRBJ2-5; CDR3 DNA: TGTGCCAGCAGCTTTTCAGTCGGCCCAAGGGAGACCCAGTACTTC; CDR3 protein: CASSFSVGPRETQYF
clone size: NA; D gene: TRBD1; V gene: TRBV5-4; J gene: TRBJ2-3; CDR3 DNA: TGTGCCAGCAGTGCCCGGGACAGGGGTCCTTCAGATACGCAGTATTTT; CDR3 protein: CASSARDRGPSDTQYF
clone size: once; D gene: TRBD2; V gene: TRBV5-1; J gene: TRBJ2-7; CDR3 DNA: TGCGCCAGCAGCCTGTTAGGTAGCGGGAGTTCCGAGCAGTACTTC; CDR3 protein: CASSLLGSGSSEQYF
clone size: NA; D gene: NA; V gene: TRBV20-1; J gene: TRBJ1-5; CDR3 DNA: TGCAGTGCTAGAGATGATGTGGCAGGGGACAATCAGCCCCAGCATTTT; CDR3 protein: CSARDDVAGDNQPQHF
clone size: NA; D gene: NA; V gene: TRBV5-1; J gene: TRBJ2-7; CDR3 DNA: TGCGCCAGCAGCTTTTCAGGGTCCCGTCTCTACGAGCAGTACTTC; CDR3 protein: CASSFSGSRLYEQYF
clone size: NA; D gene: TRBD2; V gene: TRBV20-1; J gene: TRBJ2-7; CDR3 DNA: TGCAGTGCTAGGAGTCGGGAGGGCTACGGCGAGCAGTACTTC; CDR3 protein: CSARSREGYGEQYF
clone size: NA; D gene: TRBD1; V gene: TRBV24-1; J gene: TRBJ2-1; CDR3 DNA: TGTGCCACCAGTGACCAACAGGGGACTGAGCAGTTCTTC; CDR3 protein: CATSDQQGTEQFF
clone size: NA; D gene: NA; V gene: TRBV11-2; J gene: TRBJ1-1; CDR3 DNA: TGTGCCAGCAGCTTAGGTGAGTGGAGGGACACTGAAGCTTTCTTT; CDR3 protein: CASSLGEWRDTEAFF
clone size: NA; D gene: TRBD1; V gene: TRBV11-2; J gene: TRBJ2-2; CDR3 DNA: TGTGCCAGCAGCGAGCGACAGGGGGTGAACACCGGGGAGCTGTTTTTT; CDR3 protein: CASSERQGVNTGELFF
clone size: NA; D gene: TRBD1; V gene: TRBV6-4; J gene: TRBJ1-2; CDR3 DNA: TGTGCCAGCAGTGACGCGCCAGGGGGTCGGGGCTACACCTTC; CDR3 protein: CASSDAPGGRGYTF
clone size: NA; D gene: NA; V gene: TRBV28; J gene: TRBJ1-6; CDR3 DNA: TGTGCCAGCAGTTCCTCGACGAGGAATTCACCCCTCCACTTT; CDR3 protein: CASSSSTRNSPLHF
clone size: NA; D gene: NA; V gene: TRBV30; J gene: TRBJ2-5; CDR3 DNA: TGTGCCTGGACCAGCCGGTTAGGTTGGCAGACCCAGTACTTC; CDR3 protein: CAWTSRLGWQTQYF
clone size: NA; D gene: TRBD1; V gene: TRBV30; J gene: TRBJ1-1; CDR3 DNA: TGTGCCTGGGGACAGGGTAAGAACACTGAAGCTTTCTTT; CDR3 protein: CAWGQGKNTEAFF
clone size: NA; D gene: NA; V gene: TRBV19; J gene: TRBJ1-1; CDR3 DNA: TGTGCCAGTAGTAGAGGGTTTGAAACTGAAGCTTTCTTT; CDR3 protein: CASSRGFETEAFF
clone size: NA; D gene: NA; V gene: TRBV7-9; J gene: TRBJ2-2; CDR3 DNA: TGTGCCAGCAGCTCCGGACAGCGTGTTACCACCGGGGAGCTGTTTTTT; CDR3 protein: CASSSGQRVTTGELFF
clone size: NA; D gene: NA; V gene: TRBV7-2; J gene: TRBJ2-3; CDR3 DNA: TGTGCCAGCAGCTTAGCGGGGTCCACTAGCACAGATACGCAGTATTTT; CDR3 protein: CASSLAGSTSTDTQYF
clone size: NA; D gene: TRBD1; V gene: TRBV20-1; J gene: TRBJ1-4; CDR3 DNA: TGCAGTGCCACAGAGTCCACCGGGACAGGGAATGAAAAACTGTTTTTT; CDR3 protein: CSATESTGTGNEKLFF
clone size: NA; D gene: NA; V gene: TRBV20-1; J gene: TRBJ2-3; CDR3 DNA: TGCAGTGCTAGAGAGGGAATCACAGATACGCAGTATTTT; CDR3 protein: CSAREGITDTQYF
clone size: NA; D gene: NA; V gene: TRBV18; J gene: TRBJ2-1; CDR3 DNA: TGTGCCAGCTCACAGGGAACGGGCTCCTACAATGAGCAGTTCTTC; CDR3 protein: CASSQGTGSYNEQFF
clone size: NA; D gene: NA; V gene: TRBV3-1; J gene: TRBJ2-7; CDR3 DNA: TGTGCCAGCAGTATTCGGGGTTCCGGATCCTACGAGCAGTACTTC; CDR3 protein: CASSIRGSGSYEQYF
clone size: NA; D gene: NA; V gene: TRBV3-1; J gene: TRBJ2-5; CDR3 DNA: TGTGCCAGCATCAGCCGAGGTTTGGGAGAGACCCAGTACTTC; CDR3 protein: CASISRGLGETQYF
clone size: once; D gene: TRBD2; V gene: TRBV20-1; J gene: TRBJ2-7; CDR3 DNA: TGCAGTGCTAGTCCTCTAGCGGGAGCTGGTGAGCAGTACTTC; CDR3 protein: CSASPLAGAGEQYF
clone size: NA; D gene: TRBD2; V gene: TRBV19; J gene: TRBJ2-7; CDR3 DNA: TGTGCCAGTAGTATCTCGACTAGCGGGAGCTACGAGCAGTACTTC; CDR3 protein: CASSISTSGSYEQYF
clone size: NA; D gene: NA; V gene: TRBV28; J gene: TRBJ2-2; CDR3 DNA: TGTGCCAGCAGTTTAGATTCCACCGGGGAGCTGTTTTTT; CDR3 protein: CASSLDSTGELFF
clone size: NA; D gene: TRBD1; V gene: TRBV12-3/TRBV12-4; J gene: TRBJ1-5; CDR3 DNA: TGTGCCAGCAGCCAGGGACAGGTTAGCAATCAGCCCCAGCATTTT; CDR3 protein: CASSQGQVSNQPQHF
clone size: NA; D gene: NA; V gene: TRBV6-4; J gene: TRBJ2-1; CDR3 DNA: TGTGCCAGCAGCACCCCCGGGACGTCCACCTACAATGAGCAGTTCTTC; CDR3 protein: CASSTPGTSTYNEQFF
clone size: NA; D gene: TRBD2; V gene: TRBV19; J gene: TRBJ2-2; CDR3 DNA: TGTGCCAGTAGTATAGAGGGATCTAGCGGCGGGGAGCTGTTTTTT; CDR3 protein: CASSIEGSSGGELFF
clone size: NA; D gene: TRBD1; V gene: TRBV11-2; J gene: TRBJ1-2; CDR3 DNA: TGTGCCAGCAGCTTCCGGCAGGACAGGGGCGGCTACACCTTC; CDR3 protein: CASSFRQDRGGYTF
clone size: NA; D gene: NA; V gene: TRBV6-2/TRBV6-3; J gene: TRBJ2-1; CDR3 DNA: TGTGCCAGCCGGGACTCCTCCTCTCGGGAGCAGTTCTTC; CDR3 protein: CASRDSSSREQFF
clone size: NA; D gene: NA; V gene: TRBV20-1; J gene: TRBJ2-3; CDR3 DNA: TGCAGTGCTAGTCCCCCGCCTAACTCAGATACGCAGTATTTT; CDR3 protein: CSASPPPNSDTQYF
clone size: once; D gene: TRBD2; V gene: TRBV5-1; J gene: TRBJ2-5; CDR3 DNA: TGCGCCAGCAGCCCCGTCCCTAGCGGGATTCAAGAGACCCAGTACTTC; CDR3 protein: CASSPVPSGIQETQYF
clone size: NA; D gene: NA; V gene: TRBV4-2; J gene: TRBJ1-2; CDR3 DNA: TGTGCCAGCAGCCAAGATGGGGGGAACTATGGCTACACCTTC; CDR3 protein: CASSQDGGNYGYTF
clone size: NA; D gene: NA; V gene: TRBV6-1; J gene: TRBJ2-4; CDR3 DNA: TGTGCCAGCAGTGCGGACAGCGCCAAAAACATTCAGTACTTC; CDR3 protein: CASSADSAKNIQYF
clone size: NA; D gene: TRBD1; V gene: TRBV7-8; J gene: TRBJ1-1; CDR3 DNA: TGTGCCAGCAGCTTAGTCAACAGGGGAACTGAAGCTTTCTTT; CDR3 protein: CASSLVNRGTEAFF
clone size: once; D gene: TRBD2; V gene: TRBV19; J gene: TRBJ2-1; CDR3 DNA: TGTGCCAGTAGTATAATAGGACTAGCGGAGACCTACAATGAGCAGTTCTTC; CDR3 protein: CASSIIGLAETYNEQFF
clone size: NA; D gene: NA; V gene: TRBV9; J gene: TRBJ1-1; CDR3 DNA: TGTGCCAGCAGCAGGGCGGGGGTTTTAGCTGAAGCTTTCTTT; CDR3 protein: CASSRAGVLAEAFF
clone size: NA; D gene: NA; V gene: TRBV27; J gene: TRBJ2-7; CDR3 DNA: TGTGCCAGCATAGGGGGGAGCTCCTACGAGCAGTACTTC; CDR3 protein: CASIGGSSYEQYF
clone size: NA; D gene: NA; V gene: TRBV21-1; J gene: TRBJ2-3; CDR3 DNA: TGTGCCAGCAGCAAAGCAGGGTTCGCGGCAGATACGCAGTATTTT; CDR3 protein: CASSKAGFAADTQYF
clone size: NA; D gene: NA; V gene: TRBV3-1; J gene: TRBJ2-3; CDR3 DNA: TGTGCCAGCAGCCAATGGGAACGCACAGATACGCAGTATTTT; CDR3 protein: CASSQWERTDTQYF
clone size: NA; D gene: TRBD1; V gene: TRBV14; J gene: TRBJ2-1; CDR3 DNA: TGTGCCAGCAGCCAAGATCTGGGACAGGTTTACAATGAGCAGTTCTTC; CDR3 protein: CASSQDLGQVYNEQFF
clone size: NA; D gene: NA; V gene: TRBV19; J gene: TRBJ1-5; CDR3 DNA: TGTGCCAGTAGTTCCCGGGGCTTCAATCAGCCCCAGCATTTT; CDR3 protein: CASSSRGFNQPQHF
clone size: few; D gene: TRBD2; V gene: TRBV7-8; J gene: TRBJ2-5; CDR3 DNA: TGTGCCAGCAGCCCGGGACTAGCAGAAGAGACCCAGTACTTC; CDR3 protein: CASSPGLAEETQYF
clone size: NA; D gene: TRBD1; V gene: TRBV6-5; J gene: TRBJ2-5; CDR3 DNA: TGTGCCAGCAGGAGACAGGGGCCGTCCTTGGAGACCCAGTACTTC; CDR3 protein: CASRRQGPSLETQYF
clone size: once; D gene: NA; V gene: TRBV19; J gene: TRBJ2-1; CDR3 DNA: TGTGCCAGTAGTATGTTGAGGGAGCAGTTCTTC; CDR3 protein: CASSMLREQFF
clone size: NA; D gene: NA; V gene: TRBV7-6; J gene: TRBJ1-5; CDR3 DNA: TGTGCCAGCAGCCCCGACAGCCTCAATCAGCCCCAGCATTTT; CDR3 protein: CASSPDSLNQPQHF
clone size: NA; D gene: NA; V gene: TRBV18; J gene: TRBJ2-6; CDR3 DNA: TGTGCCAGCTCACCACAGCTGTCGGGGGCCAACGTCCTGACTTTC; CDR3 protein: CASSPQLSGANVLTF